A selection of T cell receptor beta chains follows, all from one sample in a study of control samples from healthy donors and cancer patients. Assay: immunoSEQ multiplex PCR; the TCRdb copy retains only in-frame clones and omits some. In the table there are 95,000 to 150,000 clones, around nine tenths of which are singletons. The sequenced material came from blood. The source is a man aged 25-40 years in good health. CDR3s include the opening cysteine and the closing phenylalanine or tryptophan. The order of the fields is V gene, J gene, D gene, clone size, CDR3 DNA, CDR3 protein. A D gene is named only where the DNA matches it firmly. Size tells how often a clone was seen (once, few, many) or the class of an expanded clone, and some rows leave it out.

V: TRBV11-3; J: TRBJ2-7; D: NA; size: NA; DNA: TGTGCCAGCAGCTTAGAATGGGTCAGGGCGAACTCCCTCCCGGGCGAGCAGTACTTC; CDR3: CASSLEWVRANSLPGEQYF
V: TRBV10-2; J: TRBJ2-3; D: NA; size: NA; DNA: TGCGCCAGCAGTGCCCCATGGAGCACAGATACGCAGTATTTT; CDR3: CASSAPWSTDTQYF
V: TRBV9; J: TRBJ1-5; D: NA; size: medium-sized; DNA: TGTGCCAGCAGCGCCGGAGCACAGACTGGCAATCAGCCCCAGCATTTT; CDR3: CASSAGAQTGNQPQHF
V: TRBV6-6; J: TRBJ1-3; D: NA; size: NA; DNA: TGTGCCAGCAGTTACGGGGACACCTCTGGAAACACCATATATTTT; CDR3: CASSYGDTSGNTIYF
V: TRBV5-1; J: TRBJ1-1; D: TRBD1; size: NA; DNA: TGCGCCAGCAGCTTGTACAGGGGGACTGAAGCTTTCTTT; CDR3: CASSLYRGTEAFF
V: TRBV2; J: TRBJ1-5; D: NA; size: few; DNA: TGTGCCAGCAGTGAAGCGGAAGGGATGAATCATCAGCCCCAGCATTTT; CDR3: CASSEAEGMNHQPQHF
V: TRBV6-6; J: TRBJ1-3; D: NA; size: NA; DNA: TGTGCCAGCATTGGTCCAGCTAGCTCTGGAAACACCATATATTTT; CDR3: CASIGPASSGNTIYF
V: TRBV6-5; J: TRBJ1-1; D: TRBD1; size: NA; DNA: TGTGCCAGCAGTTTAACAGGGGTGTTGGACACTGAAGCTTTCTTT; CDR3: CASSLTGVLDTEAFF
V: TRBV9; J: TRBJ1-2; D: NA; size: once; DNA: TGTGCCAGCAGCGTAGTACCGGCCTCTAACTATGGCTACACCTTC; CDR3: CASSVVPASNYGYTF
V: TRBV5-1; J: TRBJ2-1; D: TRBD2; size: NA; DNA: TGCGCCAGCAGTTGGACTAGCGGGGGGGCCTTGAATGAGCAGTTCTTC; CDR3: CASSWTSGGALNEQFF
V: TRBV29-1; J: TRBJ1-5; D: NA; size: NA; DNA: TGCAGCGTTGCCACAGACCGTGATCAGCCCCAGCATTTT; CDR3: CSVATDRDQPQHF
V: TRBV29-1; J: TRBJ1-1; D: NA; size: few; DNA: TGCAGCGCCTCAGCCCGGGACTACTCAATCCCGAACACTGAAGCTTTCTTT; CDR3: CSASARDYSIPNTEAFF
V: TRBV6-5; J: TRBJ1-1; D: NA; size: NA; DNA: TGTGCCAGCAGGTCCGGGGCGGCCATGAGCACTGAAGCTTTCTTT; CDR3: CASRSGAAMSTEAFF
V: TRBV27; J: TRBJ1-5; D: NA; size: NA; DNA: TGTGCCAGCAGTTTAGGTGGCCACAACAATCAGCCCCAGCATTTT; CDR3: CASSLGGHNNQPQHF
V: TRBV2; J: TRBJ2-5; D: NA; size: NA; DNA: TGTGCCAGCAGTGAAGGGGGGACTCTAGAGACCCAGTACTTC; CDR3: CASSEGGTLETQYF
V: TRBV2; J: TRBJ1-2; D: TRBD1; size: once; DNA: TGTGCCAGCACCTCGACAGGGGGGGGGTATGGCTACACCTTC; CDR3: CASTSTGGGYGYTF
V: TRBV19; J: TRBJ1-2; D: NA; size: NA; DNA: TGTGCCAGTAGTCTCCGGACCGCCGGGACCTATGGCTACACCTTC; CDR3: CASSLRTAGTYGYTF
V: TRBV11-2; J: TRBJ2-2; D: NA; size: NA; DNA: TGTGCCAGCAGCTTAGAAGTAGAGGGTTCCGGGGAGCTGTTTTTT; CDR3: CASSLEVEGSGELFF
V: TRBV29-1; J: TRBJ1-5; D: NA; size: NA; DNA: TGCAGCGTTGAAGTCGAGGGGGGGGGCAATCAGCCCCAGCATTTT; CDR3: CSVEVEGGGNQPQHF
V: TRBV10-1; J: TRBJ1-1; D: NA; size: NA; DNA: TGCGCCAGCAGGAAAACTCAGGGGACTGAAGCTTTCTTT; CDR3: CASRKTQGTEAFF
V: TRBV5-4; J: TRBJ1-1; D: NA; size: NA; DNA: TGTGCCAGCAGCTTGGGAACGACGGGGAGGAACACTGAAGCTTTCTTT; CDR3: CASSLGTTGRNTEAFF
V: TRBV6-5; J: TRBJ1-2; D: TRBD1; size: NA; DNA: TGTGCCAGCAGTATGCAGGGGGGAGCTGATGGCTACACCTTC; CDR3: CASSMQGGADGYTF
V: TRBV2; J: TRBJ1-1; D: TRBD1; size: NA; DNA: TGTGCCAGCAGTTTAGACAGGGGGCGCGGCACTGAAGCTTTCTTT; CDR3: CASSLDRGRGTEAFF
V: TRBV7-2; J: TRBJ2-7; D: TRBD1; size: NA; DNA: TGTGCCAGCAGCCCCGACAGGGCCCTTTCCTACGAGCAGTACTTC; CDR3: CASSPDRALSYEQYF
V: TRBV19; J: TRBJ1-1; D: NA; size: NA; DNA: TGTGCCAGTAGAGAGCGCGGGGACACTGAAGCTTTCTTT; CDR3: CASRERGDTEAFF
V: TRBV11-2; J: TRBJ1-1; D: NA; size: NA; DNA: TGTGCCAGCAGCTCCCTAGCCAGGACGGGGAACACTGAAGCTTTCTTT; CDR3: CASSSLARTGNTEAFF
V: TRBV11-3; J: TRBJ1-6; D: NA; size: NA; DNA: TGTGCCAGCAGCTTAGATCCATCCACAAATTCACCCCTCCACTTT; CDR3: CASSLDPSTNSPLHF
V: TRBV6-5; J: TRBJ1-3; D: NA; size: NA; DNA: TGTGCCATCTCTGTCGATCACGGTGGAAACACCATATATTTT; CDR3: CAISVDHGGNTIYF
V: TRBV2; J: TRBJ2-7; D: NA; size: NA; DNA: TGTGCCAGCAGTGAAGGCAGAGGACCTAGCGACGAGCAGTACTTC; CDR3: CASSEGRGPSDEQYF
V: TRBV7-9; J: TRBJ2-6; D: NA; size: NA; DNA: TGTGCCAGCAGCCAAACCAACTCTGGGGCCAACGTCCTGACTTTC; CDR3: CASSQTNSGANVLTF
V: TRBV7-3; J: TRBJ1-1; D: NA; size: NA; DNA: TGTGCCAGCAGCTTAAGGGACTCGAGCACTGAAGCTTTCTTT; CDR3: CASSLRDSSTEAFF
V: TRBV27; J: TRBJ1-5; D: NA; size: NA; DNA: TGTGCCAGCAGTGAGACAGGATACCAGCCCCAGCATTTT; CDR3: CASSETGYQPQHF
V: TRBV12-3/TRBV12-4; J: TRBJ1-2; D: NA; size: NA; DNA: TGTGCCAGCAGTTTAGAGAATAACTATGGCTACACCTTC; CDR3: CASSLENNYGYTF
V: TRBV3-1/TRBV3-2; J: TRBJ1-3; D: NA; size: NA; DNA: TGTGCCAGCAGCCAAGATGACGTCCGACTTTACTTATATTTT; CDR3: CASSQDDVRLYLYF
V: TRBV18; J: TRBJ2-3; D: NA; size: NA; DNA: TGTGCCAGCTCACCCAGGGGAGGGTCGGCGACAGATACGCAGTATTTT; CDR3: CASSPRGGSATDTQYF
V: TRBV19; J: TRBJ1-4; D: TRBD1; size: few; DNA: TGTGCCAGTAGTGTTGACAGGGGAGATAATGAAAAACTGTTTTTT; CDR3: CASSVDRGDNEKLFF
V: TRBV19; J: TRBJ2-6; D: TRBD2; size: NA; DNA: TGTGCCAGTAGAGGACTAGCCGCTGGGGCCAACGTCCTGACTTTC; CDR3: CASRGLAAGANVLTF
V: TRBV9; J: TRBJ1-2; D: NA; size: few; DNA: TGTGCCAGCAGCCCACACCAGGATAACTATGGCTACACCTTC; CDR3: CASSPHQDNYGYTF
V: TRBV11-2; J: TRBJ2-2; D: NA; size: NA; DNA: TGTGCCAGCAGCTTCCCGGACAGAGGAACCGGGGAGCTGTTTTTT; CDR3: CASSFPDRGTGELFF
V: TRBV27; J: TRBJ1-5; D: NA; size: NA; DNA: TGTGCCAGCAGTTTATCGGCCTCCGCAGGGCAGCCCCAGCATTTT; CDR3: CASSLSASAGQPQHF
V: TRBV2; J: TRBJ1-2; D: NA; size: few; DNA: TGTGCCAGTACAAGAAGCATGGACGAGGTGGGCTACACCTTC; CDR3: CASTRSMDEVGYTF
V: TRBV25-1; J: TRBJ2-6; D: TRBD2; size: NA; DNA: TGTGCCAGCAGTGATAGGGAGGGCCTACTTGGGGCCAACGTCCTGACTTTC; CDR3: CASSDREGLLGANVLTF
V: TRBV7-9; J: TRBJ1-2; D: TRBD1; size: once; DNA: TGTGCCAGCAGCTTAGGGGACAGGTTATATGGCTACACCTTC; CDR3: CASSLGDRLYGYTF
V: TRBV7-8; J: TRBJ2-2; D: NA; size: few; DNA: TGTGCCAGCAGCTTAGTCGACACCGGGGAGCTGTTTTTT; CDR3: CASSLVDTGELFF
V: TRBV30; J: TRBJ2-1; D: NA; size: NA; DNA: TGTGCCTGGAGTGTGTCTGGGGCTGAGCAGTTCTTC; CDR3: CAWSVSGAEQFF
V: TRBV4-1; J: TRBJ1-2; D: TRBD1; size: NA; DNA: TGCCCCAGCAGCCACGGGTGGGGGGGACAGGGGGAAGGCTACACCTTC; CDR3: CPSSHGWGGQGEGYTF
V: TRBV3-1/TRBV3-2; J: TRBJ2-7; D: TRBD1; size: NA; DNA: TGTGCCAGCAGCCCGAGGACAGGAGGAACCTACGAGCAGTACTTC; CDR3: CASSPRTGGTYEQYF
V: TRBV14; J: TRBJ1-2; D: TRBD1; size: NA; DNA: TGTGCCAGCAGCCCCCTCCCCGGACAGGGCGGCTATGGCTACACCTTC; CDR3: CASSPLPGQGGYGYTF